The present TCR beta chain was sequenced within a study of control samples from healthy donors and cancer patients. Repertoires were generated with immunoSEQ multiplex PCR, while TCRdb's copy carries only in-frame clones and drops some. Of just over 80,000 clones listed, about 93% are singletons. V was shortened by 3 bases and J by 3 bases, with 1 base between the two germline ends. The CDR3 is made up of 11 amino acids. The rearrangement uses TRBV12-3 or TRBV12-4 and TRBJ2-3; D unresolved. This sequence was found in a woman aged 18-29 years in good health. The sequenced sample was blood. The CDR3 loop reads CASSFTDTQYF. CDR3 sequence (DNA): TGTGCCAGCAGTTTTACAGATACGCAGTATTTT.